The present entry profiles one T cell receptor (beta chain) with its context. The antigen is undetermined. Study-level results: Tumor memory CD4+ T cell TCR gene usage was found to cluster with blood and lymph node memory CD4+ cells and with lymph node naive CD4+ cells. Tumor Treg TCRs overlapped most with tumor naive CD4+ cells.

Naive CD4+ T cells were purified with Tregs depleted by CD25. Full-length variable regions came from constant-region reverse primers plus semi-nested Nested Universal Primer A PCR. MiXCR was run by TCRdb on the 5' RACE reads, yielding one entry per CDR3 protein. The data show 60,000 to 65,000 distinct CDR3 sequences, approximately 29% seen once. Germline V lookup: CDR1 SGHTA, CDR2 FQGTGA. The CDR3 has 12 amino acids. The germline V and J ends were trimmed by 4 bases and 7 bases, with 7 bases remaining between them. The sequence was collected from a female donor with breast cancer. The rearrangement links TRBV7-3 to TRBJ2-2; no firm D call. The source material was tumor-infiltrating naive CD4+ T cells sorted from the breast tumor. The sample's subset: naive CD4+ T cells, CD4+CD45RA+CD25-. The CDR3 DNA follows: TGTGCCAGCAGCTCAAACGGCGGGGAGCTGTTTTTT. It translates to CASSSNGGELFF. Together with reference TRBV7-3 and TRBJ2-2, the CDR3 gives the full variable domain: GAGVSQTPSNKVTEKGKYVELRCDPISGHTALYWYRQSLGQGPEFLIYFQGTGAADDSGLPNDRFFAVRPEGSVSTLKIQRTERGDSAVYLCASSSNGGELFFGEGSRLTVL.